Listed below are T cell receptor beta chains from one sample, sequenced in a study of PD-1 blockade in classical Hodgkin lymphoma. TCRdb's copy holds only in-frame clones and misses some; the assay was immunoSEQ multiplex PCR. The repertoire holds some 93,000 clones, with about 77% as singletons. The sample here was peripheral blood mononuclear cells (PBMCs), taken before the fourth cycle of nivolumab. The receptors shown here come from a human donor with classical Hodgkin lymphoma. CDR3s leave out the opening cysteine and the closing phenylalanine or tryptophan.

v_gene,j_gene,CDR3aa
TRBV2,TRBJ1-2,ASSGFDRVPYGYT
TRBV28,TRBJ1-1,ASRTLGTEAF
TRBV5-1,TRBJ2-7,ASSSYLGEQY
TRBV11-2,TRBJ2-7,ASSLDSSGREQY
TRBV5-5,TRBJ2-5,ASSYGTGQETQY
TRBV11-2,TRBJ2-1,ASSLDLSGGRTQF
TRBV6-5,TRBJ1-1,ASSYGMNTEAF
TRBV7-9,TRBJ2-7,ASSRPERGEQY
TRBV5-1,TRBJ2-5,ASNPTTTWEKETQY
TRBV25-1,TRBJ2-4,ASSELSGREY
TRBV6-5,TRBJ2-5,ASSYSRLPDETQY
TRBV5-6,TRBJ2-7,ASSPTGLPYEQY
TRBV5-4,TRBJ2-3,ASSLRTSGVGDTQY
TRBV7-6,TRBJ2-5,ASSRAVSETQY
TRBV7-7,TRBJ2-1,ASSLAGQSNNEQF
TRBV7-2,TRBJ2-3,ASSPARTDTQY
TRBV5-1,TRBJ2-3,ASRAEADTQY
TRBV28,TRBJ2-6,ASSSIYPIIGQYSGANVLT
TRBV6-5,TRBJ2-3,ASGGRDTDTQY
TRBV4-1,TRBJ2-7,ASSQDPGQISYEQY
TRBV5-8,TRBJ1-3,ASFLGRNTIY
TRBV15,TRBJ2-7,ATSRLPGYEQY
TRBV20-1,TRBJ2-5,SERHGETQY
TRBV6-1,TRBJ1-1,ASNSGGYSTEAF
TRBV5-1,TRBJ2-3,ASSPNGAGTDTQY
TRBV5-6,TRBJ2-7,ASSLGSGRDEQY
TRBV21-1,TRBJ1-2,ASSNKRRDRVKANYGYT
TRBV28,TRBJ2-1,ASRLDSGRGVQF
TRBV25-1,TRBJ2-7,ASSEVGPPSYEQY
TRBV6-1,TRBJ2-2,ASIPETGELF
TRBV5-4,TRBJ1-1,ASSTGTGGTEAF
TRBV7-3,TRBJ2-7,ASSLTRTSGPYEQY
TRBV27,TRBJ2-7,ASSRGTGGDKEQY
TRBV2,TRBJ2-7,ASSEATGPPYEQY
TRBV20-1,TRBJ2-3,SVERDTQY
TRBV7-9,TRBJ2-7,ASSRKSQGTNYEQY
TRBV30,TRBJ2-7,AWSGGVGSEQY
TRBV9,TRBJ1-2,ASSVDDGYGYT
TRBV28,TRBJ2-4,ASTTNRVVAKNIQY